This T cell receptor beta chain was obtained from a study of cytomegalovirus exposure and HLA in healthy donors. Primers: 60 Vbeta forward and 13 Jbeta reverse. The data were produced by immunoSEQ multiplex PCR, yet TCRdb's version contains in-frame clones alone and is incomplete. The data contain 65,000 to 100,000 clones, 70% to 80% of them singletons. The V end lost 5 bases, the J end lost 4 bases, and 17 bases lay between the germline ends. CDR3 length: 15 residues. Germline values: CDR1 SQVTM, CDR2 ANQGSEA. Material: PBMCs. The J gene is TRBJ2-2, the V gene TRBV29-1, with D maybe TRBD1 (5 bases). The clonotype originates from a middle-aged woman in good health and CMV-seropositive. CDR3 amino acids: CSVSKVAGLTGELFF. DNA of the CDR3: TGCAGCGTTTCCAAGGTTGCAGGGCTCACCGGGGAGCTGTTTTTT.